One sample yielded the 30 T cell receptor beta chains listed below, sequenced in a study of blood T cell repertoires in COVID-19. The protocol was immunoSEQ multiplex PCR, while the TCRdb copy is restricted to in-frame clones and leaves out a portion. The table records almost 95,000 clones, around 88% of them present only once. Source material: peripheral blood. The receptors originated from a woman in her fifties or sixties with COVID-19, enrolled during active disease.

The chain combines TRBV11-3 with TRBJ2-3, with TRBD1 matching 7 bases. The CDR3 consists of 17 residues. The V gene end was trimmed by 5 bases and the J gene end by 0 bases; junction bases not matched to a gene: 11. Germline V CDR1 and CDR2: SGHNT, YENEEA. CDR3 DNA: TGTGCCAGCAGCCCTGAACCCGGGACAGCTAGCACAGATACGCAGTATTTT. Translating it yields CASSPEPGTASTDTQYF.

This rearrangement joins TRBV7-9 to TRBJ1-2; D unclear. The CDR3 sequence is 13 residues long. V was shortened by 2 bases and J by 4 bases, with 8 bases between the two germline ends. From germline, CDR1 is SEHNR and CDR2 FQNEAQ (reference sequence). CDR3 DNA sequence: TGTGCCAGCAGCTTAAGCTTGCCCTATGGCTACACCTTC. Translating it yields CASSLSLPYGYTF.

The V call is TRBV4-2, the J call TRBJ1-5, with 10 positions matching TRBD1. Germline V gene lookup returns CDR1 LGHNA and CDR2 YNFKEQ. J gave up 5 bases and V 4 bases, and 2 bases lay outside the gene matches. This CDR3 has 14 residues. Here the CDR3 DNA reads TGTGCCAGCAGCCCGGGACAGGGGTATCAGCCCCAGCATTTT. It translates to CASSPGQGYQPQHF.

As for this clone: This same CDR3 is encoded by further DNA sequences in the sample. The rearrangement joins TRBV5-1 to TRBJ1-6; TRBD1 is a possible D gene (6 bases). The V end lost 5 bases, the J end lost 8 bases, and 11 bases lay between the germline ends. CDR1 SGHRS and CDR2 YFSETQ come from the germline V gene. The CDR3 has 13 residues. The CDR3 protein is CASSTGGDSPLHF. DNA of the CDR3: TGCGCCAGCAGTACGGGGGGCGATTCACCCCTCCACTTT.

V is TRBV5-6 and J is TRBJ2-5; 9 nucleotides line up with TRBD1. The trim removed 5 bases at V and 0 bases at J, leaving 8 bases unmatched. The CDR3 is 16 amino acids. Germline lookup yields CDR1 SGHDT and CDR2 YYEEEE. The CDR3 sequence is CASSTGTGSYQETQYF. The CDR3 bases are TGTGCCAGCAGTACCGGGACAGGGTCATACCAAGAGACCCAGTACTTC.

The genes are TRBV7-2 and TRBJ1-1; D perhaps matches TRBD1 (5 bases). CDR3 length: 14 amino acids. Trimming shortened V by 3 bases and J by 0 bases, and 8 bases separated the two germline ends. The germline V gene has CDR1 SGHTA and CDR2 FQGNSA. The CDR3 here is CASSFAGLNTEAFF. Written as DNA, the CDR3 is TGTGCCAGCAGCTTTGCAGGGTTGAACACTGAAGCTTTCTTT.

Only a few counts were recorded for this clone. The rearrangement joins TRBV5-6 to TRBJ2-7, with 10 bases identical to TRBD1. Germline V gives CDR1 SGHDT, CDR2 YYEEEE. The CDR3 extends over 15 amino acids. The V gene end was trimmed by 4 bases and the J gene end by 2 bases; junction bases not matched to a gene: 6. In DNA, the CDR3 is TGTGCCAGCAGCAACGGACAGGGGGGACCCTACGAGCAGTACTTC. Translation: CASSNGQGGPYEQYF.

This clone was counted once. The chain couples TRBV6-2 or TRBV6-3 to TRBJ1-1; D is undetermined. In germline, CDR1 is MNHEY, CDR2 SVGEGT. V shed 6 bases and J shed 9 bases, with 14 bases lying between them. CDR3 length equals 12 residues. The CDR3 loop is CASSASKYKAFF. The DNA of the CDR3 is TGTGCCAGCAGCGCGTCGAAGTATAAAGCTTTCTTT.

The rearrangement links TRBV6-2 or TRBV6-3 to TRBJ1-5; maybe TRBD1 (5 bases). Trimming left V 1 base short and J 7 bases short, with 14 bases between. The CDR3 length is 15 residues. CDR1 is MNHEY and CDR2 is SVGEGT in the germline V gene. CDR3 loop: CASSYLFAGAQPQHF. In nucleotides, the CDR3 is TGTGCCAGCAGTTACTTGTTCGCTGGGGCGCAGCCCCAGCATTTT.

Only one count was recorded for this clone. The V and J genes are TRBV6-6 and TRBJ2-6, with D possibly matching TRBD2 (7 bases). Trimming shortened V by 2 bases and J by 0 bases, and 8 bases separated the two germline ends. This CDR3 contains 16 residues. The germline gives CDR1 MNHNY, CDR2 SVGAGI (reference sequence). CDR3 DNA: TGTGCCAGCAGTTACGGGGGGGCCTCTGGGGCCAACGTCCTGACTTTC. This translates into CASSYGGASGANVLTF.

This sequence joins TRBV19 and TRBJ1-4; TRBD1 agrees at 10 bases. Germline lookup yields CDR1 LNHDA and CDR2 SQIVND (reference sequence). The CDR3 is made up of 15 amino acids. The V and J ends lost 9 bases and 4 bases, in that order; junction bases with no gene match: 8. The CDR3 loop reads CASRDRGPSNEKLFF. The CDR3 nucleotides read TGTGCCAGCCGCGACAGGGGGCCTAGTAATGAAAAACTGTTTTTT.

V usage is TRBV10-3 and J usage is TRBJ2-1; D ambiguous. CDR3 size: 12 residues. Germline CDR1 and CDR2: ENHRY and SYGVKD. V shed 8 bases and J shed 0 bases, with 5 bases lying between them. In DNA form, the CDR3 reads TGTGCCATCCGGAGCTCCTACAATGAGCAGTTCTTC. Translated: CAIRSSYNEQFF.

This chain joins TRBV2 and TRBJ1-2, with D hard to call. The V gene's germline CDR1 is SNHLY and CDR2 FYNNEI. Trimming pared 3 bases from V and 1 base from J, leaving 9 bases between. The CDR3 length is 14 residues. CDR3 sequence reads: CASSDGLGNYGYTF. The DNA for the CDR3 is TGTGCCAGCAGTGACGGGTTGGGTAACTATGGCTACACCTTC.

This clone has just one count. The chain employs TRBV28 and TRBJ1-5; D is unresolved. CDR3 length equals 13 residues. The V gene's germline CDR1 is MDHEN and CDR2 SYDVKM. V lost 6 bases to trimming and J lost 4 bases, with 10 bases between them. Here the CDR3 reads CASREGGNQPQHF. CDR3 coding DNA: TGTGCCAGCAGGGAGGGAGGGAATCAGCCCCAGCATTTT.

The chain carries TRBV29-1 and TRBJ1-1; D remains unclear. The germline CDR1 and CDR2 sequences are SQVTM and ANQGSEA. The CDR3 has 14 amino acids. V lost 6 bases, J lost 4 bases, and 18 bases lay in between. CDR3 loop: CSVEWQSRGTEAFF. CDR3 nucleotides: TGCAGCGTCGAGTGGCAGAGCCGCGGCACTGAAGCTTTCTTT.

The genes are TRBV27 and TRBJ1-1; TRBD1 agrees at 7 bases. The CDR3 runs 16 residues. V dropped 5 bases and J dropped 5; count of bases not matched to a gene: 14. CDR1 is MNHEY and CDR2 is SMNVEV in the germline V gene (reference sequence). CDR3 DNA sequence: TGTGCCAGCAGTGTGAAGCGACAGGGCCTTAATACTGAAGCTTTCTTT. Translating gives CASSVKRQGLNTEAFF.

The gene calls are TRBV3-1 (or the pseudogene TRBV3-2) and TRBJ2-7; D is unclear. CDR1 LGHDT and CDR2 YNNKEL come from the germline V gene (reference sequence). V dropped 5 bases and J dropped 8 bases, with 13 bases sitting between them. The CDR3 loop spans 12 amino acids. CDR3 amino acids: CASSSLAGKQYF. CDR3 DNA sequence: TGTGCCAGCAGCTCACTCGCCGGTAAGCAGTACTTC.

In its sample, this clone was seen once. The chain's CDR3 is CASSPDRETQYF. DNA of the CDR3: TGTGCCAGCAGCCCGGACAGAGAGACCCAGTACTTC. V is TRBV7-2 and J is TRBJ2-5; possibly TRBD1 for D (6 bases). CDR1 is SGHTA and CDR2 is FQGNSA in the germline V gene. CDR3 length equals 12 residues. Trimming took off 5 bases at V and 4 bases at J, with 8 bases between the two ends.

This clone appeared a single time. The CDR3 DNA reads as TGTGCCAGCTCAAACCCCCGCATCCGGGATTTTGTGAATTCACCCCTCCACTTT. The encoded protein is CASSNPRIRDFVNSPLHF. J is TRBJ1-6 and V is TRBV18; D remains ambiguous. The germline V and J ends were trimmed by 5 bases and 7 bases, with 24 bases remaining between them. The CDR3 spans 18 residues. From germline, CDR1 is KGHSH and CDR2 LQKENI.

The chain couples TRBV7-2 to TRBJ1-6, with D maybe TRBD1 (5 bases). Trimming removed 1 base at V and 6 bases at J, with 13 bases between. CDR1 SGHTA and CDR2 FQGNSA come from the germline V gene. The CDR3 consists of 16 residues. For the CDR3, the DNA is TGTGCCAGCAGCTTAGTTGGGGGAGGGTCTAATTCACCCCTCCACTTT. This gives the protein CASSLVGGGSNSPLHF.

V gene TRBV19 combines with J gene TRBJ1-2, with 7 positions matching TRBD1. CDR3 length: 16 amino acids. The V gene's germline CDR1 is LNHDA and CDR2 SQIVND (reference sequence). V was pared by 6 bases and J by 4 bases, with 14 bases of the junction left unmatched. CDR3 sequence (DNA): TGTGCCAGTAGCCGCCCTCGAGGGGGCGCCGGCTATGGCTACACCTTC. The encoded protein is CASSRPRGGAGYGYTF.

The rearrangement uses TRBV4-2 and TRBJ2-3, with TRBD2 matching 8 bases. The V gene end was trimmed by 0 bases and the J gene end by 1 base; junction bases not matched to a gene: 6. Germline CDR1 reads LGHNA; CDR2 reads YNFKEQ. The CDR3 is made up of 17 amino acids. CDR3 in amino acids: CASSQEGLAGRTDTQYF. The CDR3 region has the DNA TGTGCCAGCAGCCAAGAAGGCCTAGCGGGCCGCACAGATACGCAGTATTTT.

This chain connects TRBV10-1 to TRBJ1-2; D is undetermined. This CDR3 spans 12 amino acids. The germline V and J ends were trimmed by 3 bases and 4 bases, with 6 bases remaining between them. Germline V gene lookup returns CDR1 WNHNN and CDR2 SYGVQD (reference sequence). CDR3 in amino acids: CASSESFYGYTF. DNA of the CDR3: TGCGCCAGCAGTGAATCCTTCTATGGCTACACCTTC.

V and J are TRBV18 and TRBJ2-5; D is possibly TRBD2 (5 bases). The CDR3 totals 14 residues. The V end was cut by 6 bases, the J end by 2 bases, with 13 bases between. Germline V gene sequence: CDR1 KGHSH, CDR2 LQKENI. CDR3 amino acids: CASSAWTSQETQYF. The CDR3, as DNA: TGTGCCAGCTCGGCCTGGACTTCTCAAGAGACCCAGTACTTC.

This chain connects TRBV9 to TRBJ1-2, with no clear D. Trimming took 0 bases from V and 5 from J, leaving 11 bases between them. Germline CDR1 SGDLS, CDR2 YYNGEE. This CDR3 has 14 amino acids. CDR3 sequence reads: CASSVVPAGYGYTF. The CDR3 DNA sequence: TGTGCCAGCAGCGTAGTCCCGGCAGGTTATGGCTACACCTTC. The full variable domain, completed using reference TRBV9 and TRBJ1-2, is DSGVTQTPKHLITATGQRVTLRCSPRSGDLSVYWYQQSLDQGLQFLIQYYNGEERAKGNILERFSAQQFPDLHSELNLSSLELGDSALYFCASSVVPAGYGYTFGSGTRLTVV.

This chain joins TRBV4-2 and TRBJ1-1; TRBD1 aligns across 8 bases. Germline lookup yields CDR1 LGHNA and CDR2 YNFKEQ. V shed 2 bases, J shed 4 bases, and the junction held 12 bases outside the gene matches. The CDR3 consists of 17 residues. CDR3 bases: TGTGCCAGCAGCCAATATTCCGCAGGGGGCGATAGCACTGAAGCTTTCTTT. This codes for CASSQYSAGGDSTEAFF.

V and J are TRBV7-8 and TRBJ2-7, with D possibly matching TRBD2 (6 bases). The germline V and J ends were trimmed by 3 bases and 2 bases, with 11 bases remaining between them. Germline assignment: CDR1 SGHVS and CDR2 FQNEAQ. The CDR3 runs to 14 residues. The CDR3 DNA sequence: TGTGCCAGCAGCTTGTGGGACTCTCCCTACGAGCAGTACTTC. It specifies CASSLWDSPYEQYF.

This chain connects TRBV2 to TRBJ2-2; the match to TRBD1 covers 7 bases. Looked up from germline, CDR1 is SNHLY and CDR2 is FYNNEI. With 11 bases clipped from V and 8 bases from J, the junction kept 5 bases outside the gene matches. This CDR3 is built from 11 residues. CDR3 residues: CAGTVAGELFF. CDR3 nucleotides: TGTGCCGGGACAGTAGCGGGGGAGCTGTTTTTT.

The sample holds one count of this clone. This sequence joins TRBV18 and TRBJ2-1, with 8 positions matching TRBD2. The V gene's germline CDR1 is KGHSH and CDR2 LQKENI. This CDR3 has 16 amino acids. Trimming at V came to 3 bases and at J to 0 bases, leaving 4 bases not matched to a gene. CDR3 amino acids: CASSPRGGSSYNEQFF. The CDR3, as DNA: TGTGCCAGCTCACCTCGCGGGGGGAGCTCCTACAATGAGCAGTTCTTC.

The rearrangement uses TRBV14 and TRBJ2-1, with 8 bases aligning to TRBD2. The CDR3 contains 16 residues. J gave up 5 bases and V 3 bases, and 9 bases lay outside the gene matches. CDR1 SGHDN and CDR2 FVKESK come from the germline V gene. The CDR3: CASSHLAGFIDNEQFF. In nucleotides, the CDR3 is TGTGCCAGCAGCCACTTAGCGGGGTTTATTGACAATGAGCAGTTCTTC.